This TCR beta chain was sequenced for a study of control samples from healthy donors and cancer patients. TCRdb's table, derived via immunoSEQ multiplex PCR, lists solely in-frame clones and lacks some. The sample records tens of thousands of clones, 91% being singletons. This clone was counted only a few times. CDR3 size: 12 residues. Trimming cost V 3 bases and J 4 bases, with 6 bases left between them. The sample comprised blood. The chain carries TRBV12-3 or TRBV12-4 and TRBJ1-2; D ambiguous. This receptor was obtained from a man aged 30-40 years in good health. The CDR3 sequence: CASSFPRYGYTF. CDR3 coding DNA: TGTGCCAGCAGTTTCCCACGCTATGGCTACACCTTC.